This passage covers 10 T cell receptor beta chains from one sample sequenced in a study of shared clonotypes between healthy human individuals. Assay used: immunoSEQ multiplex PCR; TCRdb lists only in-frame clones, some missing. This table has some 2,400,000 clones, approximately 94% appearing once. Specimen: naive CD4+ T cells sorted from blood. Subset described: CD45RA+ positively selected. These receptors were obtained from a young man in good health.

A single count supports this clone. This chain links TRBV6-5 with TRBJ2-1; D unresolved. Trimming removed 6 bases from V and 11 bases from J, with 17 bases in between. This CDR3 contains 13 residues. Germline CDR1 MNHEY, CDR2 SVGAGI. The CDR3 DNA reads as TGTGCCAGCAGCAATCACCCAACCTCCCAGCAGTTCTTC. Its protein is CASSNHPTSQQFF.

This clone showed up just once. This sequence joins TRBV4-3 and TRBJ2-6, with a tentative D call TRBD2 (5 bases). The V gene's germline CDR1 is LGHNA and CDR2 YSLEER. Trimming removed 0 bases at V and 3 bases at J, with 15 bases between. The CDR3 has 18 amino acids. CDR3: CASSQETIARFGANVLTF. CDR3 nucleotide sequence: TGCGCCAGCAGCCAAGAGACTATAGCAAGGTTTGGGGCCAACGTCCTGACTTTC.

This rearrangement joins TRBV5-8 to TRBJ2-2, with no clear D. This CDR3 is built from 13 residues. CDR1 is SGHTS, CDR2 YDEGEE, per germline. V gave up 6 bases and J gave up 0 bases, with 6 bases separating them. CDR3 protein: CASNQANTGELFF. CDR3 sequence (DNA): TGTGCCAGCAATCAGGCGAACACCGGGGAGCTGTTTTTT. The full variable domain, rest sourced from reference TRBV5-8 and TRBJ2-2, is EAGVTQSPTHLIKTRGQQATLRCSPISGHTSVYWYQQALGLGLQFLLWYDEGEERNRGNFPPRFSGRQFPNYSSELNVNALELEDSALYLCASNQANTGELFFGEGSRLTVL.

The CDR3: CASSPGLASVEQYF. The CDR3 DNA follows: TGTGCCAGCAGCCCGGGACTAGCCTCTGTCGAGCAGTACTTC. The chain recombines TRBV7-9 with TRBJ2-7; 9 bases are a match to TRBD2. Per the germline V gene, CDR1 is SEHNR and CDR2 is FQNEAQ (reference sequence). This CDR3 has 14 residues. The ends lost 5 bases at V and 6 bases at J; junction bases unmatched: 8. The entire variable domain, with the rest obtained from reference TRBV7-9 and TRBJ2-7, is as follows: DTGVSQNPRHKITKRGQNVTFRCDPISEHNRLYWYRQTLGQGPEFLTYFQNEAQLEKSRLLSDRFSAERPKGSFSTLEIQRTEQGDSAMYLCASSPGLASVEQYFGPGTRLTVT.

This rearrangement joins TRBV4-1 to TRBJ1-4; D perhaps matches TRBD1 (5 bases). The germline V gene encodes CDR1 MGHRA and CDR2 YSYEKL. With 4 bases removed from V and 6 bases from J, the gap between germline ends came to 15 bases. This CDR3 is 15 amino acids long. The CDR3 region has the DNA TGCGCCAGCAGCCTCGGACACCCGGGCGATGAAAAACTGTTTTTT. This sequence encodes CASSLGHPGDEKLFF.

CDR3: CASSQRSGETQYF. The CDR3 DNA reads as TGCGCCAGCAGCCAACGCAGCGGGGAGACCCAGTACTTC. J is TRBJ2-5 and V is TRBV4-1, with D tentatively TRBD2 (6 bases). CDR3 size: 13 residues. Germline values: CDR1 MGHRA, CDR2 YSYEKL. Trimming removed 2 bases at V and 5 bases at J, with 9 bases between.

Of note for this clone: The identical CDR3 is also encoded by other nucleotide sequences in the sample. The V and J genes are TRBV5-1 and TRBJ1-1; D is possibly TRBD1 (6 bases). The CDR3 totals 14 residues. V was shortened by 4 bases and J by 0 bases, with 10 bases between the two germline ends. In germline, CDR1 is SGHRS, CDR2 YFSETQ. The CDR3 DNA sequence: TGCGCCAGCAGCCTCACAGGGATGAACACTGAAGCTTTCTTT. Its translation is CASSLTGMNTEAFF.

CDR3 sequence (DNA): TGTGCCATCAGGGACTTGACTAGCGGGTCTGACAATGAGCAGTTCTTC. Amino acids: CAIRDLTSGSDNEQFF. The chain couples TRBV10-3 to TRBJ2-1; TRBD2 aligns across 10 bases. Trimming cost V 6 bases and J 5 bases; bases outside gene matches: 10. CDR3 length equals 16 residues. CDR1 is ENHRY, CDR2 SYGVKD, per germline.

Worth noting for this clone: Other DNA sequences in this sample translate to the same CDR3. The chain is built from TRBV9 and TRBJ2-7; 10 bases agree with TRBD1. The length of the CDR3 is 15 residues. V shed 0 bases and J 3 bases; nucleotides not matched to a gene: 3. The germline gives CDR1 SGDLS, CDR2 YYNGEE. CDR3 residues: CASSVGTGGRYEQYF. CDR3 DNA sequence: TGTGCCAGCAGCGTAGGGACAGGGGGGCGCTACGAGCAGTACTTC.

This chain links TRBV6-5 with TRBJ2-7; 7 bases are shared with TRBD1. V gave up 6 bases and J gave up 2 bases; unmatched junction bases: 4. This CDR3 contains 13 residues. The germline CDR1 and CDR2 sequences are MNHEY and SVGAGI. The CDR3 here is CASRAGTAYEQYF. The CDR3 region has the DNA TGTGCCAGCAGGGCCGGGACAGCCTACGAGCAGTACTTC.